These 8 T cell receptor beta chains came from one sample sequenced in a study of blood T cell repertoires in COVID-19. Here immunoSEQ multiplex PCR was the method, and the copy in TCRdb shows in-frame clones only, minus some. The data hold about 200,000 clones, with 80% to 90% observed a single time. The sample taken for sequencing was peripheral blood. These receptors were collected from a man aged 45-65 years with acute or convalescent COVID-19.

The rearrangement uses TRBV5-1 and TRBJ2-2; 7 nucleotides align to TRBD2. CDR1 is SGHRS and CDR2 is YFSETQ in the germline V gene. V shed 0 bases and J 3 bases; nucleotides not matched to a gene: 2. The CDR3 length is 15 residues. CDR3 loop: CASSLEGGDTGELFF. The CDR3 DNA reads as TGCGCCAGCAGCTTGGAGGGAGGGGACACCGGGGAGCTGTTTTTT.

The CDR3 bases are TGTGCCAGCAGCTTTTCGGACAAGTCACCCCTCCACTTT. The encoded protein is CASSFSDKSPLHF. The chain uses TRBV3-1 (or the pseudogene TRBV3-2) and TRBJ1-6; maybe TRBD1 (5 bases). Germline V CDR1 and CDR2: LGHDT, YNNKEL (reference sequence). Trimming left V 5 bases short and J 10 bases short, with 12 bases between. This CDR3 spans 13 amino acids.

The CDR3 DNA reads as TGTGCCAGCAGGCCACAGGGTTCGCCCTACGAGCAGTACTTC. Its translation: CASRPQGSPYEQYF. The chain couples TRBV6-5 to TRBJ2-7; D is perhaps TRBD1 (6 bases). Germline V CDR1 and CDR2: MNHEY, SVGAGI. The CDR3 contains 14 residues. V was pared by 6 bases and J by 2 bases, with 14 bases between.

The rearrangement links TRBV7-2 to TRBJ1-3, with D possibly TRBD1 on 6 matching bases. Per germline, CDR1 SGHTA and CDR2 FQGNSA. Trimming left V 5 bases short and J 4 bases short, with 21 bases between. CDR3 length equals 17 residues. In DNA form, the CDR3 reads TGTGCCAGCAGCCTCCACAAGATGGGGGCGAGAGGAAACACCATATATTTT. Its protein is CASSLHKMGARGNTIYF.

This clone has only a few counts. V is TRBV29-1 and J is TRBJ2-7; D is possibly TRBD1 or TRBD2 (5 bases each). The V end was cut by 7 bases, the J end by 0 bases, with 10 bases between. The V gene's germline CDR1 is SQVTM and CDR2 ANQGSEA. The CDR3 is made up of 12 amino acids. The CDR3 spells CSGGRDSYEQYF. The CDR3 region has the DNA TGCAGCGGGGGACGGGACTCCTACGAGCAGTACTTC.

CDR3: CATSERPGQGSQPQHF. The CDR3 DNA is TGTGCCACCAGTGAACGACCGGGACAGGGGAGTCAGCCCCAGCATTTT. The chain recombines TRBV15 with TRBJ1-5; 10 bases align to TRBD1. CDR1 and CDR2 from the germline V gene are LNHNV and YYDKDF (reference sequence). This CDR3 has 16 amino acids. Trimming cost V 6 bases and J 6 bases; bases outside gene matches: 11.

The chain recombines TRBV6-5 with TRBJ1-2, with 9 nucleotides matching TRBD1. V shed 7 bases and J 2 bases; nucleotides not matched to a gene: 8. Germline CDR1 and CDR2: MNHEY and SVGAGI. The CDR3 consists of 15 residues. The CDR3 DNA reads TGTGCCAGCACCACCTTGGGGACAGGGAACTATGGCTACACCTTC. Protein sequence: CASTTLGTGNYGYTF.

The chain is built from TRBV5-3 and TRBJ1-4; 7 bases align to TRBD1. TRBV5-3 is reported as an ORF; its role is uncertain. V shed 10 bases, J shed 5 bases, and the junction held 8 bases outside the gene matches. The CDR3 loop spans 13 amino acids. CDR3 in amino acids: CAGYGTVNEKLFF. The CDR3 nucleotides read TGTGCCGGGTACGGGACAGTAAATGAAAAACTGTTTTTT.